A single sample gave rise to the 28 T cell receptor beta chains below, sequenced in a study of a mutant IDH1 vaccine in newly diagnosed glioma. Time point defined: week 11, during vaccination. Vaccination used 300 ug of mutant IDH1 20-mer peptide per dose, with topical imiquimod. These TCRs are of unknown antigen specificity. Profiled with immunoSEQ multiplex PCR; TCRdb holds only in-frame clones, not every one. This table holds roughly 130,000 clones, 80% found once. Sequenced material: PBMCs, taken from a glioma patient whose treatment included an IDH1 peptide vaccine. All receptors derive from a man aged 35-49 years with glioma.

This clone was counted only a few times. J is TRBJ1-2 and V is TRBV30; D gene ambiguous. The CDR3 extends over 12 amino acids. Between the trimmed V and J ends, which lost 4 bases and 1 base, there was a span of 7 bases. Looked up from germline, CDR1 is GTSNPN and CDR2 is SVGIG (reference sequence). The CDR3, as DNA: TGTGCCTGGACCTTTAATAACTATGGCTACACCTTC. It translates to CAWTFNNYGYTF.

The CDR3 spells CASSEGGLGNQPQHF. The CDR3 DNA reads as TGTGCCAGCAGTGAGGGCGGGCTTGGCAATCAGCCCCAGCATTTT. The genes are TRBV25-1 and TRBJ1-5; no reliable D call. Trimming removed 3 bases at V and 2 bases at J, with 11 bases between. CDR1 is MGHDK and CDR2 is SYGVNS in the germline V gene. The CDR3 length is 15 residues.

The V gene is TRBV4-3, the J gene TRBJ2-7; no definite D call. CDR3 length: 14 residues. Germline-derived CDR1 and CDR2 are LGHNA and YSLEER. Trimming took 0 bases from V and 0 from J, leaving 6 bases between them. This CDR3 is CASSQDAASYEQYF. CDR3 bases: TGCGCCAGCAGCCAAGACGCTGCCTCCTACGAGCAGTACTTC.

J is TRBJ1-4 and V is TRBV30, with D unresolved. There are 12 residues in the CDR3. Trimming pared 7 bases from V and 8 bases from J, leaving 14 bases between. The germline gives CDR1 GTSNPN, CDR2 SVGIG (reference sequence). The CDR3 protein is CASLRPGEKLFF. In DNA form, the CDR3 reads TGTGCCTCCCTACGCCCGGGCGAAAAACTGTTTTTT.

This chain uses TRBV7-2 with TRBJ2-7; D may be TRBD1 (6 bases). The germline V gene encodes CDR1 SGHTA and CDR2 FQGNSA. This CDR3 comprises 13 residues. Trimming took off 5 bases at V and 6 bases at J, with 14 bases between the two ends. The CDR3 is CASSLQGKAEQYF. The CDR3 nucleotides are TGTGCCAGCAGCCTACAGGGAAAGGCCGAGCAGTACTTC.

Notes on this clone: At one of its ends the junction is not consistent with the germline gene, which may arise from a read error. The rearrangement uses TRBV7-7 and TRBJ2-1, with D possibly matching TRBD2 (7 bases). Germline V gene lookup returns CDR1 SSHAT and CDR2 FNYEAQ (reference sequence). The CDR3 extends over 14 amino acids. CDR3 sequence (DNA): TGTGCTAGCAGCTTGAGCGGGACACACAATGAGCAGTTCTTC. Protein sequence: CASSLSGTHNEQFF.

The V and J genes are TRBV6-5 and TRBJ2-1, with unresolved D. Per germline, CDR1 MNHEY and CDR2 SVGAGI. The CDR3 totals 15 residues. The V end was cut by 8 bases, the J end by 0 bases, with 14 bases between. Here the CDR3 reads CASGQLGSSYNEQFF. CDR3 in DNA: TGTGCCAGCGGCCAGTTGGGATCCTCCTACAATGAGCAGTTCTTC.

This clone was seen a handful of times. This rearrangement joins TRBV29-1 to TRBJ1-1, with 7 bases aligning to TRBD1. This CDR3 comprises 11 residues. CDR1 is SQVTM and CDR2 is ANQGSEA in the germline V gene. V dropped 7 bases and J dropped 5; count of bases not matched to a gene: 4. The chain's CDR3 is CSADRVTEAFF. As DNA, the CDR3 is TGCAGCGCCGACAGGGTAACTGAAGCTTTCTTT.

This clone was seen just once. The chain links TRBV19 to TRBJ1-3, with 8 bases that match TRBD1. The CDR3 loop spans 15 amino acids. Looked up from germline, CDR1 is LNHDA and CDR2 is SQIVND (reference sequence). V shed 3 bases, J shed 2 bases, and the junction held 3 bases outside the gene matches. CDR3 residues: CASSIRTGTGNTIYF. The CDR3 DNA reads TGTGCCAGTAGTATCCGGACAGGGACTGGAAACACCATATATTTT.

The V and J genes are TRBV4-3 and TRBJ1-2; D is possibly TRBD1 (5 bases). V lost 0 bases to trimming and J lost 2 bases, with 10 bases between them. Germline V gives CDR1 LGHNA, CDR2 YSLEER. The CDR3 has 15 amino acids. CDR3 sequence (DNA): TGCGCCAGCAGCCAAGACGGGACGTTGAACTATGGCTACACCTTC. Translation gives CASSQDGTLNYGYTF.

The rearrangement links TRBV7-8 to TRBJ1-1, with 7 bases that match TRBD1. J was trimmed by 3 bases and V by 7 bases; bases with no gene match: 5. This CDR3 has 13 amino acids. Germline loops: CDR1 SGHVS, CDR2 FQNEAQ. The CDR3 loop is CASTAQGDTEAFF. CDR3 nucleotides: TGTGCCAGCACCGCCCAGGGGGACACTGAAGCTTTCTTT.

The rearrangement uses TRBV9 and TRBJ2-1, with a weak D call TRBD2 (6 bases). The CDR3 is made up of 15 amino acids. Per germline, CDR1 SGDLS and CDR2 YYNGEE. The V gene lost 1 base and the J gene lost 0 bases, with 8 bases spanning the gap. CDR3: CASSVIGSSYNEQFF. CDR3 bases: TGTGCCAGCAGCGTAATCGGGAGCTCCTACAATGAGCAGTTCTTC.

This sequence joins TRBV7-9 and TRBJ2-6; D is unclear. The V gene's germline CDR1 is SEHNR and CDR2 FQNEAQ (reference sequence). This CDR3 region has 13 residues. V gave up 11 bases and J gave up 0 bases, with 8 bases separating them. DNA of the CDR3: TGTGCCGGCCAGACCTCTGGGGCCAACGTCCTGACTTTC. Residues: CAGQTSGANVLTF.

This chain links TRBV4-1 with TRBJ1-2; the D is unclear. Trimming took off 0 bases at V and 5 bases at J, with 4 bases between the two ends. Per the germline V gene, CDR1 is MGHRA and CDR2 is YSYEKL. The CDR3 extends over 12 amino acids. The CDR3 protein is CASSQDRYGYTF. The CDR3 coding sequence is TGCGCCAGCAGCCAAGATAGGTATGGCTACACCTTC.

The chain joins TRBV15 to TRBJ2-7; unclear D gene. Germline values: CDR1 LNHNV, CDR2 YYDKDF (reference sequence). The CDR3 loop spans 18 amino acids. V was pared by 2 bases and J by 0 bases, with 20 bases between. The CDR3 region is CATSRLKTSFQSSYEQYF. CDR3 DNA sequence: TGTGCCACCAGCAGACTCAAGACATCTTTCCAGAGCTCCTACGAGCAGTACTTC.

The chain uses TRBV5-1 and TRBJ1-3; a possible D gene is TRBD1 (6 bases). Germline V gene lookup returns CDR1 SGHRS and CDR2 YFSETQ. The CDR3 runs 15 residues. V dropped 2 bases and J dropped 3 bases, with 12 bases sitting between them. For the CDR3, the DNA is TGCGCCAGCAGCTTAAACCAGGGGTTTGGAAACACCATATATTTT. This gives the protein CASSLNQGFGNTIYF.

This clone has only a few counts. The V call is TRBV19, the J call TRBJ1-5; the D is unclear. This CDR3 spans 12 amino acids. Germline CDR1 LNHDA, CDR2 SQIVND (reference sequence). Deletions cut 3 bases from V and 4 bases from J, with 4 bases between. The CDR3 here is CASSIGNQPQHF. CDR3 bases: TGTGCCAGTAGTATCGGAAATCAGCCCCAGCATTTT.

This clone was counted between two and nine times. The rearrangement joins TRBV7-6 to TRBJ2-7; unclear D gene. The CDR3 has 14 residues. The germline CDR1 and CDR2 sequences are SGHVS and FNYEAQ. Trimming removed 2 bases from V and 0 bases from J, with 8 bases in between. The CDR3 loop reads CASSLSVSSYEQYF. CDR3 DNA: TGTGCCAGCAGCTTAAGTGTTTCCTCCTACGAGCAGTACTTC.

The chain links TRBV27 to TRBJ1-1; TRBD1 aligns across 10 bases. V dropped 5 bases and J dropped 4; count of bases not matched to a gene: 4. The CDR3 consists of 14 residues. CDR1 and CDR2 from the germline V gene are MNHEY and SMNVEV (reference sequence). CDR3 sequence: CASSRQGAGTEAFF. In DNA, the CDR3 is TGTGCCAGCAGTAGACAGGGGGCAGGCACTGAAGCTTTCTTT.

The rearrangement links TRBV27 to TRBJ1-2, with 7 bases aligning to TRBD1. Germline CDR1 and CDR2: MNHEY and SMNVEV (reference sequence). The CDR3 is 13 amino acids. The trim removed 5 bases at V and 10 bases at J, leaving 10 bases unmatched. Here the CDR3 reads CASSENTGQNYTF. Written as DNA, the CDR3 is TGTGCCAGCAGTGAAAATACGGGACAGAACTACACCTTC.

The V call is TRBV6-1, the J call TRBJ2-5; D perhaps matches TRBD2 (6 bases). Germline CDR1 is MNHNS and CDR2 is SASEGT. CDR3 size: 13 residues. The V gene lost 7 bases and the J gene lost 5 bases, with 14 bases spanning the gap. CDR3 residues: CASKRGVGETQYF. For the CDR3, the DNA is TGTGCCAGCAAACGCGGGGTGGGGGAGACCCAGTACTTC.

On this clone: A single base is all that separates this from a far larger clone, so a read error is likely. The rearrangement links TRBV4-3 to TRBJ1-4; D is unresolved. CDR3 length equals 17 residues. Per the germline V gene, CDR1 is LGHNA and CDR2 is YSLEER. The ends were cut back, 0 bases at V and 8 bases at J, with 19 bases in the middle. The CDR3 protein is CASSQEIMLGQAEKLFF. The DNA for the CDR3 is TGCGCCAGCAGCCAAGAAATAATGCTAGGTCAGGCGGAAAAACTGTTTTTT.

This clone was seen a single time. V gene TRBV4-2 combines with J gene TRBJ2-7, with 8 bases lining up with TRBD2. Germline V gives CDR1 LGHNA, CDR2 YNFKEQ. V lost 0 bases to trimming and J lost 3 bases; unmatched junction nucleotides: 7. The CDR3 length is 16 residues. The CDR3 sequence is CASSQDWTSSDYEQYF. In DNA form, the CDR3 reads TGTGCCAGCAGCCAAGATTGGACTAGCAGCGACTACGAGCAGTACTTC.

J is TRBJ2-2 and V is TRBV19; 7 nucleotides match TRBD1. J was trimmed by 0 bases and V by 3 bases; bases with no gene match: 1. Germline CDR1 LNHDA, CDR2 SQIVND (reference sequence). This CDR3 has 15 amino acids. The CDR3 protein is CASSIGTANTGELFF. In DNA form, the CDR3 reads TGTGCCAGTAGTATTGGGACAGCGAACACCGGGGAGCTGTTTTTT.

The sample holds a few counts of this clone. The gene calls are TRBV9 and TRBJ2-1; D is ambiguous. In germline, CDR1 is SGDLS, CDR2 YYNGEE. The V gene lost 2 bases and the J gene lost 7 bases, with 10 bases spanning the gap. CDR3 length equals 13 residues. CDR3 DNA: TGTGCCAGCAGCGTCTATCTTGGGAATGAGCAGTTCTTC. Translating it yields CASSVYLGNEQFF. Supplemented by reference TRBV9 and TRBJ2-1, the full variable domain reads DSGVTQTPKHLITATGQRVTLRCSPRSGDLSVYWYQQSLDQGLQFLIQYYNGEERAKGNILERFSAQQFPDLHSELNLSSLELGDSALYFCASSVYLGNEQFFGPGTRLTVL.

The rearrangement links TRBV5-1 to TRBJ1-4; D is uncertain. The CDR3 consists of 16 residues. From germline, CDR1 is SGHRS and CDR2 YFSETQ. V was shortened by 3 bases and J by 4 bases, with 16 bases between the two germline ends. The DNA for the CDR3 is TGCGCCAGCAGCTCAGGACCCGCCGTGGGTAATGAAAAACTGTTTTTT. Translating it yields CASSSGPAVGNEKLFF.

The chain has TRBV5-4 and TRBJ1-2; TRBD1 matches 7 bases. Trimming cost V 7 bases and J 2 bases; bases outside gene matches: 17. CDR1 and CDR2 (germline): SGHNT, YYREEE (reference sequence). The CDR3 spans 17 residues. The CDR3, as DNA: TGTGCCAGCGGGACCTGGGACAGTTTCAATATAAACTATGGCTACACCTTC. Its protein product is CASGTWDSFNINYGYTF.

The gene calls are TRBV5-1 and TRBJ2-3, with 9 bases that match TRBD2. The CDR3 loop spans 14 amino acids. Germline-derived CDR1 and CDR2 are SGHRS and YFSETQ. V lost 5 bases and J lost 5; bases outside the gene matches: 6. CDR3 in amino acids: CASSTAGGVDTQYF. The CDR3, as DNA: TGCGCCAGCAGTACAGCGGGGGGCGTAGATACGCAGTATTTT. Combining the CDR3 with reference TRBV5-1 and TRBJ2-3 gives the whole variable domain KAGVTQTPRYLIKTRGQQVTLSCSPISGHRSVSWYQQTPGQGLQFLFEYFSETQRNKGNFPGRFSGRQFSNSRSEMNVSTLELGDSALYLCASSTAGGVDTQYFGPGTRLTVL.